The source of this T cell receptor beta chain is a study of T cell responses to AZD1222 COVID-19 vaccine. Regarding the study as a whole: The donor cohort was predominantly white British with a female majority, and clonal diversity may have been underestimated. At baseline, seropositivity was found in only six or seven AZD1222 recipients. CD4 TCRs linked to vaccination spanned spike, dominating at 160-218 and 743-854.

CDR3 length: 14 amino acids. V was trimmed by 6 bases and J by 2 bases, leaving 12 bases between them. CDR1 is SNHLY and CDR2 is FYNNEI in the germline V gene. TCRdb's table, derived via immunoSEQ multiplex PCR, lists solely in-frame clones and lacks some. The sample shows about 170,000 clones, around 85% of them seen only once. Notes on this clone: Antigen unknown.

This TCR was recovered from an adult who received the AZD1222 COVID-19 vaccine. The chain has TRBV2 and TRBJ2-3, with D possibly TRBD2 on 5 matching bases. The sequencing used peripheral blood, collected 28 days after the second AZD1222 dose. CDR3 protein: CASRKGEPTDTQYF. In nucleotides, the CDR3 is TGTGCCAGCAGGAAGGGAGAACCCACAGATACGCAGTATTTT. The full variable domain, completed using reference TRBV2 and TRBJ2-3, is EPEVTQTPSHQVTQMGQEVILRCVPISNHLYFYWYRQILGQKVEFLVSFYNNEISEKSEIFDDQFSVERPDGSNFTLKIRSTKLEDSAMYFCASRKGEPTDTQYFGPGTRLTVL.